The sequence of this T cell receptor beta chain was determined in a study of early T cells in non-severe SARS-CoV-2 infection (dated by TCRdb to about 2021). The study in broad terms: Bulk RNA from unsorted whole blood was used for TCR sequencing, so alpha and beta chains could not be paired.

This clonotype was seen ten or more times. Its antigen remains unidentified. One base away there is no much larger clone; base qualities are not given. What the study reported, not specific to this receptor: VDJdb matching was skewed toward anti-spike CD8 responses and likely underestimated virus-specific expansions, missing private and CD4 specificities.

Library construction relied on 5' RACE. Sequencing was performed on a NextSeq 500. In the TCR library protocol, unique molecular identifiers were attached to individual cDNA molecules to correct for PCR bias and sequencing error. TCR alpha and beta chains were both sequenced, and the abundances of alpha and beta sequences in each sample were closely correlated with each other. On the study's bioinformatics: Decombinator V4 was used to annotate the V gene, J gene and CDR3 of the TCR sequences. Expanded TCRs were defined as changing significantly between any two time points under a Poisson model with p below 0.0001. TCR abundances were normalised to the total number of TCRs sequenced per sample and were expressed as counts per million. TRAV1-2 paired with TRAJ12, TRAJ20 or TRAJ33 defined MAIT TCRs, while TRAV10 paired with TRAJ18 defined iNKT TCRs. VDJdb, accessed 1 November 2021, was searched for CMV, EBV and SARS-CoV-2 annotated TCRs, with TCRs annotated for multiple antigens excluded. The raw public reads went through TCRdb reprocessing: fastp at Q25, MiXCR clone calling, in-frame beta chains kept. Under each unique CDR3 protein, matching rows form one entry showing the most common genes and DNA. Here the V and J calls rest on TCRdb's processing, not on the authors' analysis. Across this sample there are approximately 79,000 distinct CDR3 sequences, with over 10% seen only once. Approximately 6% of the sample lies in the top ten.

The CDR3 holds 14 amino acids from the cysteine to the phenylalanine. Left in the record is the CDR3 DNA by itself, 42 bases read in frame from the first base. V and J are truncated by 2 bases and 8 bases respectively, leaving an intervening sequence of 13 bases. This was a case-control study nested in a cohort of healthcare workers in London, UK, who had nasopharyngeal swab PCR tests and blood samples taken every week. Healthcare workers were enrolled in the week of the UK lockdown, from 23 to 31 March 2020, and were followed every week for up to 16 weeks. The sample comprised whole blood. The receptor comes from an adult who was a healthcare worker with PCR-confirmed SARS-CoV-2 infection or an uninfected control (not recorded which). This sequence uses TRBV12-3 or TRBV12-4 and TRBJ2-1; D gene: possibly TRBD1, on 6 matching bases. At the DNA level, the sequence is TGTGCCAGCAGTTTACCGGGAAAGGGGGATGAGCAGTTCTTC. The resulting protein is CASSLPGKGDEQFF.